This TCR beta chain appears in the sequencing data of a study of regulatory T cells in long-lasting Graves disease. Findings of the study overall: Preferential use of TRBV28, TRBJ1-2 and TRBJ2-5 was seen in persistent disease.

Time point defined: persistent/refractory GD, antithyroid drugs over 5 years with positive TRAb. There was RNA extracted from PBMCs, and the TCR library was made from it. Graves' disease diagnosis relied on American Thyroid Association guidelines. CDR1 is LGHDT and CDR2 is YNNKEL in the germline V gene (reference sequence). The length of the CDR3 is 15 residues. V dropped 3 bases and J dropped 0 bases, with 10 bases sitting between them. Building of the TCR beta libraries involved iRepertoire HTBI primers and Arm-PCR of CDR3 regions. One entry per CDR3 protein, called by TCRdb with MiXCR from the multiplex PCR reads. Among 430,000 or so distinct CDR3 sequences listed, roughly 21% were seen once. As regards this clonotype: Antigen: not known.

Sequenced material: peripheral blood mononuclear cells (PBMCs), taken when the disease was refractory, from a patient treated with antithyroid drugs. The TCR originated in a female donor with Graves disease. The chain links TRBV3-1 to TRBJ2-3, with D perhaps matching TRBD1 (5 bases). CDR3 nucleotide sequence: TGTGCCAGCAGCCAGCTGGACATGAGCACAGATACGCAGTATTTT. Amino acids: CASSQLDMSTDTQYF.